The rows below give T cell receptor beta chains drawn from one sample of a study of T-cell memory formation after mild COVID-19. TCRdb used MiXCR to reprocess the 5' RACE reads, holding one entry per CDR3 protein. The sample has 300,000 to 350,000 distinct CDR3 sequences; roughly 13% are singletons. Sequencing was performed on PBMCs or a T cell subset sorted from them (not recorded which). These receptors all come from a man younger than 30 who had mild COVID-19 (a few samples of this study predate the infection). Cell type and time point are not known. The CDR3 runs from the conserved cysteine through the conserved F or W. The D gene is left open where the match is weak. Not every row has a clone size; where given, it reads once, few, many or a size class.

CAIKAGSSGANVLTF,TGTGCCATCAAGGCAGGTTCTTCTGGGGCCAACGTCCTGACTTTC,NA,NA,TRBV10-3,15,TRBJ2-6
CAINQGAAYGYTF,TGTGCCATCAACCAGGGGGCGGCCTATGGCTACACCTTC,few,TRBD1,TRBV10-3,13,TRBJ1-2
CSVPRETQYF,TGCAGTGTCCCCAGGGAAACGCAGTATTTT,many,NA,TRBV20-1,10,TRBJ2-3
CASSVGTVRDGQFF,TGTGCCAGCAGCGTAGGTACCGTACGGGACGGGCAGTTCTTC,NA,NA,TRBV9,14,TRBJ2-1
CASSYSSGGAGGYTF,TGTGCCAGCAGTTACTCGTCAGGGGGCGCGGGTGGCTACACCTTC,NA,TRBD1,TRBV6-5,15,TRBJ1-2
CATSTEETQYF,TGTGCCACCAGCACGGAGGAGACCCAGTACTTC,NA,NA,TRBV15,11,TRBJ2-5
CASSHGTLENEQFF,TGCGCCAGCAGCCACGGGACCCTTGAGAATGAGCAGTTCTTC,NA,NA,TRBV4-1,14,TRBJ2-1
CASRVLNTEAFF,TGTGCCAGCAGGGTCCTGAACACTGAAGCTTTCTTT,NA,NA,TRBV12-3/TRBV12-4,12,TRBJ1-1
CSARDMTGGLLFF,TGCAGTGCTAGAGATATGACGGGGGGGCTATTATTCTTC,many,TRBD2,TRBV20-1,13,TRBJ2-1
CSARDAGEYEQYF,TGCAGTGCTAGAGATGCGGGGGAGTACGAGCAGTACTTC,few,TRBD2,TRBV20-1,13,TRBJ2-7
CASSLWGQENSYEQYF,TGTGCCAGCAGTTTATGGGGACAGGAGAACTCCTACGAGCAGTACTTC,NA,TRBD1,TRBV12-3/TRBV12-4,16,TRBJ2-7
CASSLVWSSDSYEQYF,TGTGCCAGCAGCTTAGTCTGGTCTAGCGACTCCTACGAGCAGTACTTC,NA,NA,TRBV13,16,TRBJ2-7
CASRSILSSYEQYF,TGTGCCAGCAGATCCATACTCAGCTCCTACGAGCAGTACTTC,NA,NA,TRBV2,14,TRBJ2-7
CASSLPPYEQYF,TGTGCCAGCAGCTTACCACCCTACGAGCAGTACTTC,many,NA,TRBV7-8,12,TRBJ2-7
CASSPRDVSSYNEQFF,TGTGCCAGCAGCCCACGGGACGTCAGCTCCTACAATGAGCAGTTCTTC,NA,NA,TRBV3-1,16,TRBJ2-1
CASSLAPGGNEQFF,TGTGCCAGCAGCTTAGCCCCGGGCGGCAATGAGCAGTTCTTC,few,NA,TRBV7-2,14,TRBJ2-1
CASSRQALSEQYF,TGTGCCAGCAGTCGACAGGCTCTCTCCGAGCAGTACTTC,few,NA,TRBV6-5,13,TRBJ2-7
CASSLTGGPYEQYF,TGTGCCAGCAGCCTGACAGGAGGTCCCTACGAGCAGTACTTC,few,NA,TRBV12-3/TRBV12-4,14,TRBJ2-7
CASSRTRTGPSTDTQYF,TGTGCCAGCAGTAGGACCAGGACAGGGCCTAGCACAGATACGCAGTATTTT,few,TRBD1,TRBV2,17,TRBJ2-3
CASSYTGVGNEQFF,TGTGCCAGCAGTTACACGGGGGTGGGTAATGAGCAGTTCTTC,NA,NA,TRBV6-5,14,TRBJ2-1
CASSHTVSDSPLHF,TGCGCCAGCAGCCACACCGTTTCGGATTCACCCCTCCACTTT,NA,NA,TRBV5-1,14,TRBJ1-6
CASSSEGAGVRTDTQYF,TGTGCCAGCAGCTCCGAGGGAGCGGGGGTCCGTACAGATACGCAGTATTTT,NA,TRBD2,TRBV6-1,17,TRBJ2-3
CASMAGKPNTEAFF,TGTGCCAGTATGGCAGGCAAACCGAACACTGAAGCTTTCTTT,few,NA,TRBV19,14,TRBJ1-1
CASSPGTVNTGELFF,TGTGCCAGCAGTCCCGGGACGGTGAACACCGGGGAGCTGTTTTTT,NA,NA,TRBV12-3/TRBV12-4,15,TRBJ2-2
CASSHRPGELGTDTQYF,TGTGCCAGCAGCCACCGACCCGGAGAGCTGGGCACAGATACGCAGTATTTT,NA,NA,TRBV7-2,17,TRBJ2-3
CSVEAWNEQYF,TGCAGCGTTGAGGCCTGGAACGAGCAGTACTTC,few,NA,TRBV29-1,11,TRBJ2-7
CASSPPTDSYNEQFF,TGTGCCAGCAGTCCCCCGACAGACTCCTACAATGAGCAGTTCTTC,NA,NA,TRBV28,15,TRBJ2-1
CASSSDIAEQYF,TGTGCCAGCAGTTCCGACATCGCCGAGCAGTACTTC,few,NA,TRBV12-3/TRBV12-4,12,TRBJ2-7
CASSKQGGVGNQPQHF,TGTGCCAGTAGTAAACAGGGCGGAGTGGGAAATCAGCCCCAGCATTTT,NA,NA,TRBV19,16,TRBJ1-5
CSANRDETDTQYF,TGCAGTGCTAACAGGGATGAAACAGATACGCAGTATTTT,NA,NA,TRBV20-1,13,TRBJ2-3
CASSSGLSGANVLTF,TGTGCCAGCAGCTCGGGTCTCTCTGGGGCCAACGTCCTGACTTTC,many,NA,TRBV7-3,15,TRBJ2-6
CASIGGRSNQPQHF,TGTGCCAGTATAGGGGGAAGGAGCAATCAGCCCCAGCATTTT,few,NA,TRBV19,14,TRBJ1-5
CASSPIGEITNTEAFF,TGCGCCAGCAGCCCCATCGGGGAAATCACTAACACTGAAGCTTTCTTT,NA,NA,TRBV4-3,16,TRBJ1-1
CASSESGTGELFF,TGCGCCAGCAGTGAGTCGGGGACCGGGGAGCTGTTTTTT,many,NA,TRBV10-1,13,TRBJ2-2
CSAGLAGGLSTDTQYF,TGCAGTGCCGGACTAGCGGGGGGCCTTAGCACAGATACGCAGTATTTT,NA,TRBD2,TRBV20-1,16,TRBJ2-3
CASSFSARANQPQHF,TGTGCCAGCAGTTTTTCGGCCAGGGCTAATCAGCCCCAGCATTTT,NA,NA,TRBV27,15,TRBJ1-5
CASRETLTARYQETQYF,TGTGCCAGCAGGGAGACCCTGACAGCCCGATACCAAGAGACCCAGTACTTC,many,NA,TRBV2,17,TRBJ2-5
CASSLWRGEQVDTQYF,TGTGCCAGCAGTTTATGGCGCGGGGAGCAGGTGGATACGCAGTATTTT,NA,NA,TRBV27,16,TRBJ2-3
CASRTDSYGYTF,TGTGCCAGCAGAACTGACAGCTATGGCTACACCTTC,NA,NA,TRBV6-2/TRBV6-3,12,TRBJ1-2